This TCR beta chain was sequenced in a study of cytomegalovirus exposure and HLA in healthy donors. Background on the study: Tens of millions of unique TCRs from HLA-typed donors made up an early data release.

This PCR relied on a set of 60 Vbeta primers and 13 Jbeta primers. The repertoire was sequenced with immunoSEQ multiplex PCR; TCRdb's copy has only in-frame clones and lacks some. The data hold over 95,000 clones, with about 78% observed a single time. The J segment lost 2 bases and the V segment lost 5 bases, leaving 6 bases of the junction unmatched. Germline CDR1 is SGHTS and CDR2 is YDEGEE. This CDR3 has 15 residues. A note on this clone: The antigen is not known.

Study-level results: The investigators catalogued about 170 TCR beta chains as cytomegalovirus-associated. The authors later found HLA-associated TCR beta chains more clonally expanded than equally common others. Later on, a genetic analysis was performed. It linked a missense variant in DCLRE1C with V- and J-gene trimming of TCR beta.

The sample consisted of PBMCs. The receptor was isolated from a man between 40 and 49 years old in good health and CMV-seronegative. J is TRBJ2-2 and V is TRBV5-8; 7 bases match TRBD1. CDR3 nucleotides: TGTGCCAGCAGACAGGGGACCAGAAACACCGGGGAGCTGTTTTTT. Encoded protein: CASRQGTRNTGELFF.